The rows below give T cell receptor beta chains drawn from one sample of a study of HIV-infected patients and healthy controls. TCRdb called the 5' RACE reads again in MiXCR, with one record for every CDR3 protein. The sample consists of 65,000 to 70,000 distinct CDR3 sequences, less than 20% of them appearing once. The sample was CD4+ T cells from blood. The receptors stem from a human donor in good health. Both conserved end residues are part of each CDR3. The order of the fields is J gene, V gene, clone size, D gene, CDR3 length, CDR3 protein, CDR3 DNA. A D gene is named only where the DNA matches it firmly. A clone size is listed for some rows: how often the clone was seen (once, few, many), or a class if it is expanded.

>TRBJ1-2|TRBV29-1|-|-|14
CSVEDQRKQSGYTF
TGCAGCGTTGAAGATCAAAGGAAACAATCTGGCTACACCTTC
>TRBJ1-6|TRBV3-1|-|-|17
CASSQGRGGIDNSPLHF
TGTGCCAGCAGCCAGGGAAGGGGAGGCATCGATAATTCACCCCTCCACTTT
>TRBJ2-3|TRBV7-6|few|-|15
CASSLSGVLTDTQYF
TGTGCCAGCAGCTTATCCGGGGTCTTAACAGATACGCAGTATTTT
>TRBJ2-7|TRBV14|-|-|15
CASSQMGDGGYEQYF
TGTGCCAGCAGCCAAATGGGGGACGGGGGCTACGAGCAGTACTTC
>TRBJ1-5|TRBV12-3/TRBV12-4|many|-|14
CASSSTGSFQPQHF
TGTGCCAGCAGTTCCACAGGGTCGTTCCAGCCCCAGCATTTT
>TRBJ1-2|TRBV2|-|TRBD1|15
CDRVDREPRTYGYTF
TGCGACCGGGTAGACAGGGAGCCCAGGACCTATGGCTACACCTTC
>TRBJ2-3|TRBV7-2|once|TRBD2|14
CASQRAGGPDTQYF
TGTGCCAGCCAAAGGGCGGGGGGGCCAGATACGCAGTATTTT
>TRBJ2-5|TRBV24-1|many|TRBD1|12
CATAGGAETQYF
TGTGCCACCGCAGGGGGCGCGGAGACCCAGTACTTC
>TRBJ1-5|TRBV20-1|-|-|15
CSAKLNRASNQPQHF
TGCAGTGCTAAGTTGAACAGGGCTAGCAATCAGCCCCAGCATTTT
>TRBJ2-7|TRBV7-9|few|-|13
CASSPTGPYEQYF
TGTGCCAGCAGCCCCACGGGACCCTACGAGCAGTACTTC
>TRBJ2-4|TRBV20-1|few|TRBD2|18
CSARGLRGGTGAKNIQYF
TGCAGTGCTAGAGGGTTGCGGGGGGGCACCGGGGCCAAAAACATTCAGTACTTC
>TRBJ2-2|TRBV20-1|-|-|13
CSARTSYTGELFF
TGCAGTGCTAGAACCAGTTACACCGGGGAGCTGTTTTTT
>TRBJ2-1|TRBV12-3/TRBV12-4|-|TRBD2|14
CASSASGGYNEQFF
TGTGCCAGCAGTGCCTCGGGGGGTTACAATGAGCAGTTCTTC
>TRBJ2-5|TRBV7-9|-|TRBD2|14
CASSWRAGGETQYF
TGTGCCAGCAGCTGGAGAGCGGGGGGAGAGACCCAGTACTTC
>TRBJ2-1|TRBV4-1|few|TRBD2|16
CASSQETSGRYNEQFF
TGCGCCAGCAGCCAAGAAACTAGCGGGAGGTACAATGAGCAGTTCTTC
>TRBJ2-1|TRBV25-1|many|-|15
CASSVPGAPYNEQFF
TGTGCCAGCAGTGTCCCGGGGGCCCCCTACAATGAGCAGTTCTTC
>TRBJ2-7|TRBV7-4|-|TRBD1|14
CASSLNRGTYEQYF
TGTGCCAGCAGCTTGAACAGGGGGACCTACGAGCAGTACTTC
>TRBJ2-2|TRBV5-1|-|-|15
CASSPAPRGTGELFF
TGCGCCAGCAGCCCGGCACCCCGGGGGACCGGGGAGCTGTTTTTT
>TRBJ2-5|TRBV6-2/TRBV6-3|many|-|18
CASSFQDGTRGGQETQYF
TGTGCCAGCAGTTTCCAGGACGGGACACGTGGGGGCCAAGAGACCCAGTACTTC
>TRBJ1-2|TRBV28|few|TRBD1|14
CASRSRDRVFGYTF
TGTGCCAGCAGATCCCGGGACAGGGTTTTTGGCTACACCTTC
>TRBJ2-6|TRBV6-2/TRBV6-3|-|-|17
CASSHGTLHSGANVLTF
TGTGCCAGCAGTCATGGGACTCTCCACTCTGGGGCCAACGTCCTGACTTTC
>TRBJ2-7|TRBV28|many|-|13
CASSSTTDYEQYF
TGTGCCAGCAGCTCCACGACCGATTACGAGCAGTACTTC
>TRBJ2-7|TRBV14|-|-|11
CASSQAGYVSF
TGTGCCAGCAGCCAAGCGGGCTATGTCTCCTTC
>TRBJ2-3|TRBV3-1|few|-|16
CASTGGFRRGSDTQYF
TGTGCCAGCACGGGGGGCTTTCGACGAGGATCAGATACGCAGTATTTT
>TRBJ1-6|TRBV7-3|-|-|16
CASSLMRAGDNSPLHF
TGTGCCAGCAGCTTAATGAGGGCAGGGGATAATTCACCCCTCCACTTT
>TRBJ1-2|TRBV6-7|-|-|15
CASSPGPSGGYGYTF
TGTGCCAGCAGCCCCGGGCCTTCGGGCGGCTATGGCTACACCTTC
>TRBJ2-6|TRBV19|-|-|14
CASGEASGANVLTF
TGTGCCAGTGGGGAAGCCTCTGGGGCCAACGTCCTGACTTTC
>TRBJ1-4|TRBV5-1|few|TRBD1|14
CASSSSDRTEKLFF
TGCGCCAGCAGCAGCTCGGACAGGACCGAAAAACTGTTTTTT
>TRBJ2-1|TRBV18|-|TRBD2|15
CASSPVAGSYNEQFF
TGTGCCAGCTCACCAGTAGCGGGAAGTTACAATGAGCAGTTCTTC
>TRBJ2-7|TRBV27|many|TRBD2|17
CASSPERGVLSNYEQYF
TGTGCCAGCAGCCCCGAGCGGGGGGTCCTATCGAACTACGAGCAGTACTTC
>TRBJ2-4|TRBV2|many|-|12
CASRQGYGIQYF
TGTGCCAGCAGACAGGGATACGGTATTCAGTACTTC
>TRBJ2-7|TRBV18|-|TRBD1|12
CASSPGQVEQYF
TGTGCCAGCTCACCGGGACAGGTCGAGCAGTACTTC
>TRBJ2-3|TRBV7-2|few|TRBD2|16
CASSLALFAGADTQYF
TGTGCCAGCAGCTTAGCGCTCTTCGCGGGAGCAGATACGCAGTATTTT
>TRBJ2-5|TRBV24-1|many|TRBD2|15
CATSDSRELQETQYF
TGTGCCACCAGTGATTCGCGGGAGCTGCAAGAGACCCAGTACTTC
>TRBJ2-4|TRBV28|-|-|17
CASTQGGQPIAKNIQYF
TGTGCCAGCACCCAAGGAGGGCAGCCCATAGCCAAAAACATTCAGTACTTC
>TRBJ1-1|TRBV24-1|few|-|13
CATSDWMNTEAFF
TGTGCCACCAGTGATTGGATGAACACTGAAGCTTTCTTT
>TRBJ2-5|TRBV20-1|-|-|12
CSAVQGPETQYF
TGCAGTGCCGTACAGGGCCCGGAGACCCAGTACTTC
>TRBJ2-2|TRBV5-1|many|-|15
CASSVVTLDTGELFF
TGCGCCAGTTCCGTTGTGACGCTGGACACCGGGGAGCTGTTTTTT
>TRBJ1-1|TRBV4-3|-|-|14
CASSQDGGASEAFF
TGCGCCAGCAGCCAAGATGGGGGAGCTTCTGAAGCTTTCTTT
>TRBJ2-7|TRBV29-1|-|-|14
CSVRPYVDSNEQYF
TGCAGCGTCCGACCCTACGTGGACAGTAACGAGCAGTACTTC
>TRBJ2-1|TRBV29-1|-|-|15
CSVDTLGGSYNEQFF
TGCAGCGTTGACACCCTAGGGGGATCCTACAATGAGCAGTTCTTC
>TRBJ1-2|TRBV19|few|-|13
CASNWDWRGGYTF
TGTGCCAGTAATTGGGATTGGAGGGGTGGCTACACCTTC
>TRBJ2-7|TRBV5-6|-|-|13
CASSLGPNYEQYF
TGTGCCAGCAGCTTGGGGCCAAACTACGAGCAGTACTTC
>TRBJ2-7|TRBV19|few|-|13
CASSNMGPGEQYF
TGTGCCAGTAGTAACATGGGTCCTGGCGAGCAGTACTTC
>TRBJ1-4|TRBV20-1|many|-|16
CSAEIFSRVRNEKLFF
TGCAGTGCAGAGATCTTCAGCCGGGTCAGGAATGAAAAACTGTTTTTT
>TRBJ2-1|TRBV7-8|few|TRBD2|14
CASARAGVTNEQFF
TGTGCCAGTGCTCGGGCGGGAGTGACCAATGAGCAGTTCTTC
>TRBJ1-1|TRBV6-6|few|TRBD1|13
CASSVQGPTEAFF
TGTGCCAGCAGTGTACAGGGGCCCACTGAAGCTTTCTTT
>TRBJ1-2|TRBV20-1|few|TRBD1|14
CSARVSGQGGGYTF
TGCAGTGCTAGAGTCTCCGGACAGGGGGGCGGCTACACCTTC